This passage covers 9 T cell receptor beta chains from one sample sequenced in a study of shared clonotypes between healthy human individuals. Method: immunoSEQ multiplex PCR; TCRdb's copy keeps in-frame clones and lacks some. The data contain roughly 650,000 clones, roughly 96% of them singletons. CD45RO-negative, CCR7-positively selected cells formed the naive CD8 fraction, excluding terminally differentiated effector memory CD45RA+ cells. The material sequenced was naive CD8+ T cells sorted from blood. The receptors shown here come from a woman younger than 45 in good health.

The chain couples TRBV5-2 to TRBJ1-1. TRBV5-2 represents a pseudogene. This CDR3 spans 14 amino acids. The CDR3: CASSQRGGGTEAFF. CDR3 nucleotide sequence: TGTGCCAGCAGCCAAAGGGGAGGAGGCACTGAAGCTTTCTTT.

This chain links TRBV6-1 with TRBJ1-4, with D perhaps matching TRBD1 (5 bases). Germline V CDR1 and CDR2: MNHNS, SASEGT. V was cut by 1 base and J by 7 bases, with 13 bases left in between. This CDR3 is 15 amino acids long. CDR3 sequence: CASSEVQGTIEKLFF. CDR3 in DNA: TGTGCCAGCAGTGAAGTTCAAGGGACGATTGAAAAACTGTTTTTT.

J is TRBJ2-1 and V is TRBV27; 8 positions agree with TRBD2. Germline loops: CDR1 MNHEY, CDR2 SMNVEV (reference sequence). Losses at the gene ends were 6 bases for V and 0 bases for J; bases not matched to a gene: 10. The length of the CDR3 is 17 residues. CDR3 sequence: CASRIGSGTSSYNEQFF. The CDR3 DNA follows: TGTGCCAGCAGAATCGGCTCGGGGACTAGCTCCTACAATGAGCAGTTCTTC.

The rearrangement uses TRBV5-1 and TRBJ2-7; D unresolved. The CDR3 loop spans 14 amino acids. Trimming left V 0 bases short and J 1 base short, with 8 bases between. Germline lookup yields CDR1 SGHRS and CDR2 YFSETQ. CDR3 DNA: TGCGCCAGCAGCTTGGAGCTGGGTTCCTACGAGCAGTACTTC. Protein product: CASSLELGSYEQYF.

CDR3 amino acids: CASSYLAGSGELFF. The CDR3 DNA reads TGTGCCAGCAGTTACCTAGCGGGGTCCGGGGAGCTGTTTTTT. The V and J genes are TRBV27 and TRBJ2-2; 9 bases line up with TRBD2. This CDR3 spans 14 amino acids. Germline CDR1 MNHEY, CDR2 SMNVEV (reference sequence). The trim removed 4 bases at V and 6 bases at J, leaving 3 bases unmatched.

This clone was found once. V usage is TRBV29-1 and J usage is TRBJ2-1; D is unresolved. V dropped 3 bases and J dropped 6 bases, with 12 bases sitting between them. The V gene's germline CDR1 is SQVTM and CDR2 ANQGSEA. CDR3 size: 13 residues. The DNA for the CDR3 is TGCAGCGTTGAGAGGACCGATGGCAATGAGCAGTTCTTC. Encoded protein: CSVERTDGNEQFF.

This clone was recorded once. V and J are TRBV2 and TRBJ2-5; 10 positions match TRBD1. The germline CDR1 and CDR2 sequences are SNHLY and FYNNEI. The CDR3 length is 15 residues. The J segment lost 5 bases and the V segment lost 6 bases, leaving 9 bases of the junction unmatched. The DNA of the CDR3 is TGTGCCAGCAGCCCGGGACAGGGGAGTAGGGAGACCCAGTACTTC. Protein: CASSPGQGSRETQYF.

V and J are TRBV2 and TRBJ2-5; D ambiguous. Deletions cut 5 bases from V and 3 bases from J, with 10 bases between. CDR1 and CDR2 from the germline V gene are SNHLY and FYNNEI. This CDR3 has 13 residues. CDR3: CASSQDGEETQYF. In nucleotides, the CDR3 is TGTGCCAGCAGTCAAGACGGTGAAGAGACCCAGTACTTC.

The chain couples TRBV18 to TRBJ2-1; 11 bases map to TRBD1. V shed 5 bases, J shed 7 bases, and the junction held 7 bases outside the gene matches. The germline V gene has CDR1 KGHSH and CDR2 LQKENI. The CDR3 runs to 15 residues. The CDR3 DNA reads TGTGCCAGCTCAAAGGACAGGGGGCTGGGGAATGAGCAGTTCTTC. This gives the protein CASSKDRGLGNEQFF.